Shown below are 10 T cell receptor beta chains from a single sample sequenced in a study of tumor-infiltrating lymphocytes in primary liver carcinoma (dated by TCRdb to 2016 to 2017). RNA from unsorted whole blood was extracted with TRIzol reagent, and germline DNA was obtained with the DNeasy Blood & Tissue kit. The sequencer listed for this sample is Illumina HiSeq 2500. Using a constant-region primer and ProtoScript II reverse transcriptase, TCRbeta-specific cDNA was reverse-transcribed from 450 to 650 ng total RNA. Construction of the TCRbeta libraries relied on three nested rounds of multiplex PCR, following a slightly modified ARM-PCR procedure. The first two PCR rounds used multiplex TRBV1-TRBV30 forward primers with a Cbeta reverse primer, each for about 10 cycles. Using fastp at Q25 and MiXCR, TCRdb reprocessed the public reads and kept productive beta chains. Every entry covers one CDR3 protein and lists the most common genes and DNA from its rows. The sample data list 250,000 to 400,000 distinct CDR3 sequences, and less than 75% of these were observed just once. In total, the top ten clones hold roughly 9% of the sample.

The source material was peripheral blood. The receptors here all came from a man aged 35 to 55 with primary liver carcinoma and hepatitis B virus infection.

This chain's CDR3 is CASRPLDRVNYGYTF. The CDR3 bases are TGTGCCAGCCGTCCCCTGGACAGAGTGAACTATGGCTACACCTTC. The chain combines TRBV28 with TRBJ1-2; D is perhaps TRBD1 (6 bases). CDR3 length: 15 residues. V was pared by 8 bases and J by 2 bases, with 18 bases between. Germline CDR1 reads MDHEN; CDR2 reads SYDVKM.

About this clonotype: At one of its ends the junction is not consistent with the germline gene, which may arise from a read error. V and J are TRBV11-1 and TRBJ2-4; the D is unclear. The CDR3 extends over 15 amino acids. Germline lookup yields CDR1 SGHAT and CDR2 FQDESV (reference sequence). CDR3 protein: CASSLTDLAKNIHYF. The CDR3 nucleotides read TGTGCCAGCAGCCTGACCGATTTAGCCAAAAACATTCATTACTTC.

This clonotype showed up many times. The rearrangement uses TRBV6-1 and TRBJ2-2; 7 nucleotides line up with TRBD1. This CDR3 comprises 14 residues. Germline trimming cut 8 bases from V and 4 bases from J; bases unmatched to any gene: 7. Germline CDR1 is MNHNS and CDR2 is SASEGT. As DNA, the CDR3 is TGTGCCAGCGGAGAACAGGGGAGCACCGGGGAGCTGTTTTTT. This gives the protein CASGEQGSTGELFF.

This chain connects TRBV28 to TRBJ2-7, with a tentative D call TRBD2 (7 bases). The CDR3 consists of 17 residues. Germline V gene lookup returns CDR1 MDHEN and CDR2 SYDVKM. Between the trimmed V and J ends, which lost 2 bases and 0 bases, there was a span of 17 bases. The DNA for the CDR3 is TGTGCCAGCAGTTTAGGGGGGGGGGCAGCCTTCTCCTACGAGCAGTACTTC. It codes for CASSLGGGAAFSYEQYF.

The sample holds one count of this clonotype. This chain joins TRBV30 and TRBJ1-3; 9 nucleotides match TRBD1. The V gene's germline CDR1 is GTSNPN and CDR2 SVGIG (reference sequence). The CDR3 length is 14 residues. V shed 3 bases, J shed 5 bases, and the junction held 5 bases outside the gene matches. The CDR3 nucleotides read TGTGCCTGGAGGATGACAGGGGGAAGAAACACCATATATTTT. Protein: CAWRMTGGRNTIYF.

Turning to this clonotype: A read error may produce the germline difference seen at one junction end. V gene TRBV11-3 combines with J gene TRBJ2-2; TRBD2 is a possible D gene (5 bases). Germline V gives CDR1 SGHNT, CDR2 YENEEA. The CDR3 totals 12 residues. The CDR3 protein is CTSSLTTGKLFF. The CDR3 coding sequence is TGTACCAGCAGCTTAACCACCGGGAAGCTGTTTTTT. Variable domain in full (rest from reference TRBV11-3 and TRBJ2-2): EAGVVQSPRYKIIEKKQPVAFWCNPISGHNTLYWYLQNLGQGPELLIRYENEEAVDDSQLPKDRFSAERLKGVDSTLKIQPAELGDSAVYLCTSSLTTGKLFFGEGSRLTVL.

This clonotype was found a few times. The chain has TRBV6-2 or TRBV6-3 and TRBJ1-5; D might be TRBD1 (6 bases). Trimming pared 7 bases from V and 3 bases from J, leaving 13 bases between. The CDR3 extends over 14 amino acids. The germline CDR1 and CDR2 sequences are MNHEY and SVGEGT. The CDR3 loop reads CASTLRGDNQPQHF. Written as DNA, the CDR3 is TGTGCCAGCACCCTCAGGGGTGACAATCAGCCCCAGCATTTT.

This clonotype was recorded once. The junction and the germline gene differ at one end; a read error may be behind it. This sequence joins TRBV11-3 and TRBJ2-5; the D gene could be TRBD1 or TRBD2 (5 bases each). From germline, CDR1 is SGHNT and CDR2 YENEEA. This CDR3 is 13 amino acids long. CDR3 region: CASSPGTEETHYF. The CDR3 DNA is TGTGCCAGCAGCCCTGGGACGGAAGAGACCCACTACTTC.

Turning to this clonotype: A much bigger clone sits one base away, suggesting this may be a read error. The chain recombines TRBV12-3 or TRBV12-4 with TRBJ1-2; D might be TRBD1 (5 bases). The CDR3 runs 14 residues. The V end was cut by 7 bases, the J end by 8 bases, with 20 bases between. CDR3 amino acids: CASTLEGPQEGYTF. DNA of the CDR3: TGTGCCAGCACCCTAGAGGGGCCCCAAGAGGGCTACACCTTC.

This clonotype was seen many times. V usage is TRBV6-2 or TRBV6-3 and J usage is TRBJ2-3; maybe TRBD2 (6 bases). The CDR3 is made up of 16 amino acids. The V gene's germline CDR1 is MNHEY and CDR2 SVGEGT. Trimming shortened V by 2 bases and J by 4 bases, and 16 bases separated the two germline ends. For the CDR3, the DNA is TGTGCCAGCAGTTACCGGCCGGGAGTAGTTGCAGATACGCAGTATTTT. It is translated as CASSYRPGVVADTQYF.